The following is a T cell receptor beta chain sequence with its context. Its antigen is currently unknown. This CDR3 is 16 amino acids long. V was pared by 5 bases and J by 0 bases, with 8 bases of the junction left unmatched. Germline values: CDR1 MDHEN, CDR2 SYDVKM. The sample comes from a study of T cell repertoires in cytomegalovirus infection. Study in general: It can be stated that public TCR beta signatures indicated CMV infection as well as a matching HLA type.

MiXCR was run by TCRdb on the reads, yielding one entry per CDR3 protein. The table records around 710,000 distinct CDR3 sequences, roughly 29% of them present only once. V gene TRBV28 combines with J gene TRBJ2-5, with 8 bases lining up with TRBD1. The origin of this receptor is a human donor in good health (CMV status not recorded). Some clones in this sample may be carry-over from other donors' samples. The input for sequencing was cultured CD8+ T cells from PBMCs, taken from culture after CMV antigen stimulation. CDR3 region: CASSPLGQGYQETQYF. The CDR3 nucleotides are TGTGCCAGCAGTCCCCTCGGACAGGGCTACCAAGAGACCCAGTACTTC. Together with reference TRBV28 and TRBJ2-5, the CDR3 gives the full variable domain: DVKVTQSSRYLVKRTGEKVFLECVQDMDHENMFWYRQDPGLGLRLIYFSYDVKMKEKGDIPEGYSVSREKKERFSLILESASTNQTSMYLCASSPLGQGYQETQYFGPGTRLLVL.